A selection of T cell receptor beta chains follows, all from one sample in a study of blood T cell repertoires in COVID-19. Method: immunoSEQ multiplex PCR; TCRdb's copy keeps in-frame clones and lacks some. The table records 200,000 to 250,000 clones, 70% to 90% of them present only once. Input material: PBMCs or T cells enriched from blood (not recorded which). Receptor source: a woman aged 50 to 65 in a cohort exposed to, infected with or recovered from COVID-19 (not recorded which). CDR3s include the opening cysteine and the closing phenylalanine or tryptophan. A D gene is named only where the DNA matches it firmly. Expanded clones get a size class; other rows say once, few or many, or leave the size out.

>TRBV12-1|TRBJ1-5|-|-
TGTGCCAGCAGCTCAACCAGACAGGGTAATCAGCCCCAGCATTTT
CASSSTRQGNQPQHF
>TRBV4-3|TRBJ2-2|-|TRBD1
TGCGCCAGCAGCTCCCGACAGGGGGTCCTCTACACCGGGGAGCTGTTTTTT
CASSSRQGVLYTGELFF
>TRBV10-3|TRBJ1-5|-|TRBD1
TGTGCCATCAGTGGGGGGACAGGGAAACAGCCCCAGCATTTT
CAISGGTGKQPQHF
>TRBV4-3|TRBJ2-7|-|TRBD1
TGCGCCAGCAGCCCCAGACAGGGGGCGCTTTACGAGCAGTACTTC
CASSPRQGALYEQYF
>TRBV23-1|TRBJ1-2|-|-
TGCGCCAGCAGTCAATCCGGGTGGGGCAGCTTCTACACCTTC
CASSQSGWGSFYTF
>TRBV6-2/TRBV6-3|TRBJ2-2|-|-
TGTGCCAGCAGCCTTGTAGGGGGGGCCGGGGAGCTGTTTTTT
CASSLVGGAGELFF
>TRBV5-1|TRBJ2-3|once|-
TGCGCCAGCAGCTTGGGAATGGGCAGGGGTGAGACAGATACGCAGTATTTT
CASSLGMGRGETDTQYF
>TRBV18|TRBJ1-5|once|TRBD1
TGTGCCAGCTCCACCAAGGGACAGGGGGCTGGACAGCCCCAGCATTTT
CASSTKGQGAGQPQHF
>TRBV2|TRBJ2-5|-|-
TGTGCCAGCGGGGGCTGGGAGACCCAGTACTTC
CASGGWETQYF
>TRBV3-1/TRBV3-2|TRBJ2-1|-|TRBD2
TGTGCCAGCAGCCAAGATCGGCTAGCGGACCAGTTCTTC
CASSQDRLADQFF
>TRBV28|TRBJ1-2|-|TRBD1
TGTGCCAGCAGTTACCTGGACAGGGCCAACTATGGCTACACCTTC
CASSYLDRANYGYTF
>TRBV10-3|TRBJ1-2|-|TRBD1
TGTGCCATCAGTGAGTCACAGGGGGATGGCTACACCTTC
CAISESQGDGYTF
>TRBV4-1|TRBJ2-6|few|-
TGCGCCAGCAGCCAAGTCGAAGCAGTGGGCTTCACGATGGCCTCTGGGGCCAACGTCCTGACTTTC
CASSQVEAVGFTMASGANVLTF
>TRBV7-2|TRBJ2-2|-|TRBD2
TGTGCCAGCAGCCGGGCTAGCGGGGGAAACTCGAACACCGGGGAGCTGTTTTTT
CASSRASGGNSNTGELFF
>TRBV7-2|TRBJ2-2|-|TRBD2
TGTGCCAGCAGCTTAGTACCAGTGGGGGGGTCCTCCGGGGAGCTGTTTTTT
CASSLVPVGGSSGELFF
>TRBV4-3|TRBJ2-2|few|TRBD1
TGCGCCAGCAGCCTCCTAGGGGGACAGGGAACCGGGGAGCTGTTTTTT
CASSLLGGQGTGELFF
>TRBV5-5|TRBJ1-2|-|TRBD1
TGTGCCAGCAGTATGAATACAGGGGGCCGGTATGGCTACACCTTC
CASSMNTGGRYGYTF
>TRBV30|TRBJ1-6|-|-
TGTGCCTGGATCCGGCGGGGGGGCCGGTCACCCCTCCACTTT
CAWIRRGGRSPLHF
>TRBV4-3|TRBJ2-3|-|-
TGCGCCAGCAGCCTTGAAGACAGGTCCTTCACAGATACGCAGTATTTT
CASSLEDRSFTDTQYF
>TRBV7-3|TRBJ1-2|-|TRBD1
TGTGCCAGCAGCACAGGACAGGACTCCTATGGCTACACCTTC
CASSTGQDSYGYTF
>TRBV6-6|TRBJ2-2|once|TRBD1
TGTGCCAGCAGTCCGACAGGGCGAGACACCGGGGAGCTGTTTTTT
CASSPTGRDTGELFF
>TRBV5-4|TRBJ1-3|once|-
TGTGCCACCACCAGAAAGGGGTCCGGAAACACCATATATTTT
CATTRKGSGNTIYF
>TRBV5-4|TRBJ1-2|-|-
TGTGCCAGCAGCTGGGGGGATGGCTACACCTTC
CASSWGDGYTF
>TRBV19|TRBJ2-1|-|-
TGTGCCAGTAGTGCCCAGGGGTCCCCCAGTGAGCAGTTCTTC
CASSAQGSPSEQFF
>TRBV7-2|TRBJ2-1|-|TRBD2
TGTGCCAGCAGCGCCCTAGCGGGGGATAATATTGAGCAGTTCTTC
CASSALAGDNIEQFF
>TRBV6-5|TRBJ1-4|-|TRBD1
TGTGCCAGCTCGCCAGGGGGCTTTACTAATGAAAAACTGTTTTTT
CASSPGGFTNEKLFF
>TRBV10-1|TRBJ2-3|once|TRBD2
TGCGCCAGCAGTAGTGGAAGCGGGGACACAGATACGCAGTATTTT
CASSSGSGDTDTQYF
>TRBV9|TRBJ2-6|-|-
TGTGCCAGCAGCGTAATCGGGTCTGGGGCCAACGTCCTGACTTTC
CASSVIGSGANVLTF
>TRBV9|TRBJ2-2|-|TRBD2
TGTGCCAGCAGCGTAGGAGGGACTAGCGGAGATATCGGGGAGCTGTTTTTT
CASSVGGTSGDIGELFF
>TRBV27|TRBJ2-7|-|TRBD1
TGTGCCAGCAGCCCGGGACAGGGGAAATCGGGGGAGCAGTACTTC
CASSPGQGKSGEQYF
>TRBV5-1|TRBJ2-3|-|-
TGCGCCAGCAGCCAAGACAGGATAGCTCCGTATTTT
CASSQDRIAPYF
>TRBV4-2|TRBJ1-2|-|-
TGTGCCAGCAGCCAAGATCTGGCGGTGGTAGGAGGCTACACCTTC
CASSQDLAVVGGYTF